This T cell receptor beta chain emerged from a study of T cells in women clearing cervical HPV infection. Study information: Controls' single incident HPV16 infection cleared within 12 months without precancer.

Here immunoSEQ multiplex PCR was the method, and the copy in TCRdb shows in-frame clones only, minus some. Its listing shows roughly 48,000 clones. Concerning this clone: From the germline J gene comes the end of the CDR3, since the read stops 3 residues before it.

V gave up 4 bases and J gave up 3 bases; unmatched junction bases: 4. The germline V gene encodes CDR1 SQVTM and CDR2 ANQGSEA. CDR3 length: 13 amino acids. This TCR was sampled from a woman aged 18-70 years with a cervical HPV16 infection that either progressed to CIN3+ or cleared (not recorded which). Sequencing input: blood buffy coat. V usage is TRBV29-1 and J usage is TRBJ2-5; 8 bases line up with TRBD2. The CDR3 DNA, read in part, is TGCAGCGTTGCGGAACTAGCGGAAGAGACC. Protein sequence: CSVAELAEET. The entire CDR3 is CSVAELAEETQYF.